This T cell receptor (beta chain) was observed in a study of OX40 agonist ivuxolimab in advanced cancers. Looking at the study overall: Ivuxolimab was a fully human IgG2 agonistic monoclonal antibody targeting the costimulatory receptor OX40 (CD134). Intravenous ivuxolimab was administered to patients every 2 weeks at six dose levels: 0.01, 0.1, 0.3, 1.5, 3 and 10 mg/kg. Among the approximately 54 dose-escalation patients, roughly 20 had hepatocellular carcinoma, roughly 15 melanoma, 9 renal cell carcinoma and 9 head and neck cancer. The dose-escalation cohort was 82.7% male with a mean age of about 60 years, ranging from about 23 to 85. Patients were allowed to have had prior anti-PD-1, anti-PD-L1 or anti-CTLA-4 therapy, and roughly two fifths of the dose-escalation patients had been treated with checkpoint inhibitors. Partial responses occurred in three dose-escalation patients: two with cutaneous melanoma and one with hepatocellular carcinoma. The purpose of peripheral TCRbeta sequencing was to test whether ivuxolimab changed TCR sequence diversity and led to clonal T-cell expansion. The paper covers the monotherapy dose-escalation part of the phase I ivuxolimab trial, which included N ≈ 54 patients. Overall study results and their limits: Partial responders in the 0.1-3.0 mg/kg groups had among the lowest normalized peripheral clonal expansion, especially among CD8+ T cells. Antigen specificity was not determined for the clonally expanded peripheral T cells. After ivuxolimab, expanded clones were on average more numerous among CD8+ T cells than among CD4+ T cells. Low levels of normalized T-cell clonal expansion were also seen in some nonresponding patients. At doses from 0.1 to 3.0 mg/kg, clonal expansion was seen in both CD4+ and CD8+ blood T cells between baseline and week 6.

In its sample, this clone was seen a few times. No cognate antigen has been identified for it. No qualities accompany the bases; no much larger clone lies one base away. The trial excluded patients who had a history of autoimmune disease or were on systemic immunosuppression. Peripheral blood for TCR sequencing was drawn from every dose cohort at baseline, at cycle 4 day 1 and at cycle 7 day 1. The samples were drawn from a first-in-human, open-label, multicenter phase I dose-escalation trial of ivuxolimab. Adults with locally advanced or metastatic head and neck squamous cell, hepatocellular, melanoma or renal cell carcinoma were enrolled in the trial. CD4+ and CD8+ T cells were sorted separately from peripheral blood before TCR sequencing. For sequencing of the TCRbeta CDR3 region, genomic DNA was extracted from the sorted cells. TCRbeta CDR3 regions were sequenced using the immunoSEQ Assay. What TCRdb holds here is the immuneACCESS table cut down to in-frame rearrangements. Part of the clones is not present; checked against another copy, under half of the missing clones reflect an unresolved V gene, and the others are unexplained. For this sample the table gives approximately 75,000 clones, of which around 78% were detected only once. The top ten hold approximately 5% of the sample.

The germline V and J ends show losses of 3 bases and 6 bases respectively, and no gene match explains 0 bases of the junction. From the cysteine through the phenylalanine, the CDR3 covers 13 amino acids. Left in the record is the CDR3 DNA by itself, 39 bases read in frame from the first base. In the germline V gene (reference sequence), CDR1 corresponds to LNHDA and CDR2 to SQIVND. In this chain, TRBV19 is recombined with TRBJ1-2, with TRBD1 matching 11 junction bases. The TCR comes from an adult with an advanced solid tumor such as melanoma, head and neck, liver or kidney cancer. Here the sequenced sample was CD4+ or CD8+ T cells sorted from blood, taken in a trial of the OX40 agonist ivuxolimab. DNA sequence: TGTGCCAGTAGTATGGGACAGGGGGATGGCTACACCTTC. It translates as CASSMGQGDGYTF.